This T cell receptor beta chain was found in a study of vaccination effects on CD4 cells after COVID-19. ViraFEST used viral peptide pools to expand antigen-specific CD4+ T cells before sequencing. Following culture for approximately ten days, CD4+ T cells were isolated. Profiled with immunoSEQ multiplex PCR; TCRdb holds only in-frame clones, not every one. The sample shows tens of thousands of clones, 74% of them seen only once. This CDR3 is built from 13 residues. Trimming took 9 bases from V and 1 from J, leaving 12 bases between them. Of note for this clone: Its specificity is not known.

The chain carries TRBV12-3 or TRBV12-4 and TRBJ2-5; D gene unclear. The sequence derives from a human donor who received a COVID-19 vaccine. The specimen was CD4+ T cells from PBMCs cultured with HCoV-229E spike peptides, collected before COVID-19 vaccination. CDR3 nucleotide sequence: TGTGCCAGTTCAGCCGCCATCCAAGAGACCCAGTACTTC. Protein sequence: CASSAAIQETQYF.